This is a list of T cell receptor beta chains from one sample in a study of beta chain features in type 1 diabetes. Assay used: immunoSEQ multiplex PCR; TCRdb lists only in-frame clones, some missing. The sample includes about 150,000 clones, around 8.5% of them seen just once. Input material: central memory CD4+ T cells from blood. The receptors originated from a man between 18 and 29 years old in good health. CDR3s include the opening cysteine and the closing phenylalanine or tryptophan. D genes are given only for firm matches.

v_call	j_call	d_call	cdr3_aa
TRBV5-8	TRBJ2-3	NA	CASSPPPGRRSTDTQYF
TRBV27	TRBJ2-5	NA	CASSHYQETQYF
TRBV7-9	TRBJ2-1	NA	CASSLEDGTYNEQFF
TRBV4-3	TRBJ2-7	NA	CASSQVIAAAYEQYF
TRBV5-1	TRBJ2-7	NA	CASSFSVGSTTYEQYF
TRBV7-2	TRBJ2-5	NA	CASSLGSNEGQYF
TRBV7-2	TRBJ2-3	NA	CASSYAFVHTDTQYF
TRBV6-5	TRBJ1-1	TRBD1	CASSMGQGARTEAFF
TRBV18	TRBJ1-2	NA	CASSVGGDRANYGYTF
TRBV28	TRBJ2-3	TRBD2	CASRTTGLAGVTDTQYF
TRBV7-2	TRBJ2-2	TRBD2	CASSQGTSGSRGTGELFF
TRBV28	TRBJ1-3	NA	CASTSPHDGEGNTIYF
TRBV7-8	TRBJ2-1	TRBD1	CASSPKDRSSSYNEQFF
TRBV13	TRBJ1-2	NA	CASSEGQYGYTF
TRBV30	TRBJ1-1	TRBD1	CAWSPGTGVGTEAFF
TRBV5-1	TRBJ2-2	NA	CASSLGLAGELFF
TRBV7-3	TRBJ1-1	NA	CASSLTVNTEAFF
TRBV7-9	NA	NA	CASSNRGELFF
TRBV7-2	TRBJ2-2	NA	CASSPTLQTLTGELFF
TRBV5-1	TRBJ2-5	NA	CASSLAGSQETQYF
TRBV5-4	TRBJ2-3	NA	CASSLGLAHDTQYF
TRBV18	TRBJ2-5	TRBD2	CASSPPSRLAKETQYF
TRBV2	TRBJ2-7	NA	CASSGLASEEQYF
TRBV29-1	TRBJ1-6	TRBD1	CSYRTGSASPLHF
TRBV6-6	TRBJ1-5	NA	CASSPLRTGNQPQHF
TRBV5-1	TRBJ1-2	NA	CASSLEPGANYGYTF
TRBV4-2	TRBJ2-3	NA	CASSLEVGSGTDTQYF
TRBV27	TRBJ2-7	TRBD1	CASSRDRTYEQYF
TRBV6-5	TRBJ2-7	TRBD2	CASSYGGGSYEQYF
TRBV28	TRBJ1-4	TRBD1	CASRIGQGPSPNEKLFF
TRBV7-3	TRBJ1-4	TRBD1	CASSPGGGGEKLFF
TRBV7-3	TRBJ2-1	TRBD1	CASSSSGTGAYNEQFF
TRBV10-2	TRBJ2-2	NA	CASSEKRLTGELFF
TRBV29-1	TRBJ1-2	TRBD1	CSVGDGQGLGYTF
TRBV4-3	TRBJ1-5	TRBD1	CASSQDGQGRQPQHF
TRBV2	TRBJ1-5	TRBD1	CASRDYRGEQPQHF
TRBV9	TRBJ2-1	NA	CASSVAGSITNEQFF
TRBV5-4	TRBJ2-7	TRBD1	CASSRQGAREQYF
TRBV19	TRBJ1-1	TRBD1	CASSGTAVTEAFF
TRBV7-2	TRBJ2-7	NA	CASSFLTGQAYEQYF
TRBV4-3	TRBJ2-7	NA	CASSQDQAYEQYF
TRBV19	TRBJ2-5	TRBD2	CASRNPGGETQYF
TRBV4-2	TRBJ1-2	TRBD1	CASSPIDRENYGYTF
TRBV11-1	TRBJ2-6	NA	CASSLYGANVLTF
TRBV27	TRBJ1-2	NA	CASFPRNRDDGGYTF
TRBV28	TRBJ2-2	NA	CASYTRDTGLFF
TRBV9	TRBJ2-2	TRBD2	CASRRLAGGVGELFF
TRBV7-9	TRBJ1-1	NA	CASSTLRGAGTEAFF
TRBV10-3	TRBJ2-3	TRBD2	CAISDPAGGNTDTQYF
TRBV29-1	TRBJ2-1	NA	CSFHSGSSYNEQFF
TRBV25-1	TRBJ2-1	NA	CASRRQDVSYNEQFF
TRBV7-6	TRBJ2-1	TRBD2	CASSLRPGTSGDPTYNEQFF